This T cell receptor (beta chain) was found in a study of naive and memory T cell subsets. Specified treatment: skin biopsy from PPD injection site in Mantoux-positive individual. An oligonucleotide containing a UMI was ligated to the 3' end of TCR cDNA. CDR1 SQVTM and CDR2 ANQGSEA come from the germline V gene. J lost 6 bases, V lost 0 bases, and 7 bases had no gene match. The CDR3 spans 15 residues. Four PCR rounds used nested alpha and beta constant region primers plus the SP2 primer. MiXCR was run by TCRdb on the UMI-ligation and nested PCR reads, yielding one entry per CDR3 protein. The sample carries 20,000 to 25,000 distinct CDR3 sequences, roughly 5.5% recorded once. This clonotype was found many times.

This TCR was recovered from an adult in good health. The source material was skin, sampled from a tuberculin skin test site. This chain links TRBV29-1 with TRBJ2-1, with TRBD2 matching over 8 bases. For the CDR3, the DNA is TGCAGCGTTGAAGAGGGCGGGAGGTTAACCAATGAGCAGTTCTTC. Amino acid sequence: CSVEEGGRLTNEQFF.